This entry lists 24 T cell receptor beta chains sequenced from one sample in a study of cytomegalovirus exposure and HLA in healthy donors. PCR amplification relied on 60 Vbeta primers (plus 13 Jbeta primers). TCRdb's copy holds only in-frame clones and misses some; the assay was immunoSEQ multiplex PCR. The sample carries some 190,000 clones, around 78% recorded once. The sample consisted of PBMCs. These receptor sequences come from a man between 18 and 35 years old in good health and CMV-seronegative.

The chain recombines TRBV6-5 with TRBJ1-5; 7 nucleotides align to TRBD1. The CDR3 has 14 amino acids. The germline V gene has CDR1 MNHEY and CDR2 SVGAGI. The V gene end was trimmed by 5 bases and the J gene end by 11 bases; junction bases not matched to a gene: 12. In nucleotides, the CDR3 is TGTGCCAGCAGTCCATCAGGGGGTGTCTCAGCCCAGCATTTT. Encoded protein: CASSPSGGVSAQHF.

This chain uses TRBV7-9 with TRBJ2-7; D perhaps matches TRBD2 (6 bases). Germline CDR1 reads SEHNR; CDR2 reads FQNEAQ (reference sequence). The V and J ends lost 5 bases and 6 bases respectively, with 23 bases between them. This CDR3 contains 16 residues. As DNA, the CDR3 is TGTGCCAGCAGCGGTCCAGTATCGGGGGTCCCCGGCGAGCAGTACTTC. It encodes CASSGPVSGVPGEQYF. The full variable domain, rest sourced from reference TRBV7-9 and TRBJ2-7, is DTGVSQNPRHKITKRGQNVTFRCDPISEHNRLYWYRQTLGQGPEFLTYFQNEAQLEKSRLLSDRFSAERPKGSFSTLEIQRTEQGDSAMYLCASSGPVSGVPGEQYFGPGTRLTVT.

V and J are TRBV2 and TRBJ1-2, with 11 bases identical to TRBD1. The CDR3 loop spans 17 amino acids. With V trimmed by 5 bases and J by 4 bases, 12 bases remained unmatched. CDR1 and CDR2 from the germline V gene are SNHLY and FYNNEI. CDR3 residues: CASSSDRTGGFPYGYTF. In DNA, the CDR3 is TGTGCCAGCAGTAGTGATAGGACAGGGGGCTTCCCCTATGGCTACACCTTC.

The chain couples TRBV9 to TRBJ1-1, with D unclear. Trimming stripped 3 bases from V and 0 bases from J, with 15 bases between. The CDR3 sequence is 16 residues long. Germline CDR1 and CDR2: SGDLS and YYNGEE. The CDR3 loop reads CASSATPASLNTEAFF. The DNA of the CDR3 is TGTGCCAGCAGCGCCACTCCCGCATCCCTGAACACTGAAGCTTTCTTT.

Note on this clone: This specimen includes other DNA sequences encoding the same CDR3. The chain joins TRBV28 to TRBJ1-5; D gene unclear. This CDR3 is 15 amino acids long. Germline CDR1 MDHEN, CDR2 SYDVKM. V was pared by 6 bases and J by 0 bases, with 12 bases between. CDR3 DNA sequence: TGTGCCAGCAGGACGTCCGGGGTTAGCAATCAGCCCCAGCATTTT. Translation: CASRTSGVSNQPQHF.

As DNA, the CDR3 is TGTGCCAGCAGTCTCCGGGCTAGCGCTCGCGCCCAGGGTGAGCAGTTCTTC. Translation: CASSLRASARAQGEQFF. J is TRBJ2-1 and V is TRBV2, with D tentatively TRBD2 (6 bases). This CDR3 comprises 17 residues. CDR1 and CDR2 from the germline V gene are SNHLY and FYNNEI. V was pared by 5 bases and J by 9 bases, with 26 bases between.

V gene TRBV9 combines with J gene TRBJ2-1; TRBD2 agrees at 9 bases. CDR1 is SGDLS and CDR2 is YYNGEE in the germline V gene. The trim removed 0 bases at V and 9 bases at J, leaving 4 bases unmatched. The CDR3 extends over 14 amino acids. CDR3 DNA sequence: TGTGCCAGCAGCGTAGATGGCGGGGGGGCTGAGCAGTTCTTC. Amino acid sequence: CASSVDGGGAEQFF.

V and J are TRBV10-3 and TRBJ2-3, with 10 positions matching TRBD2. Germline-derived CDR1 and CDR2 are ENHRY and SYGVKD. This CDR3 has 14 amino acids. The V gene end was trimmed by 7 bases and the J gene end by 4 bases; junction bases not matched to a gene: 5. DNA for the CDR3: TGTGCCATCAAAGCTAGCGGGGGCTCAGATACGCAGTATTTT. This translates into CAIKASGGSDTQYF.

This clone was detected only once. The chain has TRBV7-9 and TRBJ2-1; 7 bases map to TRBD2. This CDR3 has 14 residues. V lost 0 bases, J lost 12 bases, and 8 bases stayed unmatched. The germline gives CDR1 SEHNR, CDR2 FQNEAQ (reference sequence). The CDR3 reads CASSLAWPGGVQFF. The CDR3 nucleotides read TGTGCCAGCAGCTTAGCATGGCCGGGAGGAGTGCAGTTCTTC.

J is TRBJ2-2 and V is TRBV18, with D possibly TRBD1 on 5 matching bases. The CDR3 is 14 residues long. Germline CDR1 is KGHSH and CDR2 is LQKENI. V was pared by 0 bases and J by 6 bases, with 8 bases between. The CDR3 DNA reads as TGTGCCAGCTCACCACCCAGGGCAGCCGGGGAGCTGTTTTTT. Protein sequence: CASSPPRAAGELFF.

The chain has TRBV7-3 and TRBJ2-3; unclear D gene. With 5 bases removed from V and 4 bases from J, the gap between germline ends came to 4 bases. This CDR3 comprises 11 residues. Germline V gene data show CDR1 as SGHTA and CDR2 as FQGTGA. The CDR3 DNA sequence: TGTGCCAGCAGCCAATCAGATACGCAGTATTTT. Its protein product is CASSQSDTQYF.

The CDR3 sequence is CASSIGQGRTDTQYF. The CDR3 nucleotides are TGTGCCAGTAGTATTGGGCAGGGGCGCACAGATACGCAGTATTTT. V gene TRBV19 combines with J gene TRBJ2-3, with D perhaps TRBD1 (6 bases). This CDR3 comprises 15 residues. Germline CDR1 reads LNHDA; CDR2 reads SQIVND (reference sequence). V shed 3 bases and J shed 1 base, with 11 bases lying between them.

Concerning this clone itself: This likely comes from a read error, as the CDR3 has no conserved phenylalanine or tryptophan at its end. The limits of the CDR3 on the DNA are not certain, so only TCRdb's listed CDR3 is given. The chain couples TRBV28 to TRBJ1-2; TRBD1 is the table's D call, not checked against the DNA. Germline V gene data show CDR1 as MDHEN and CDR2 as SYDVKM. The CDR3 length is 13 residues, termini included. CDR3 loop: CASSRGQGPPNLD.

This clone was picked up one time. The genes are TRBV6-6 and TRBJ1-1, with D possibly TRBD1 on 6 matching bases. The V end lost 6 bases, the J end lost 0 bases, and 8 bases lay between the germline ends. Germline CDR1 MNHNY, CDR2 SVGAGI (reference sequence). This CDR3 region has 13 residues. The CDR3 DNA sequence: TGTGCCAGCAGGGGACAAATGAACACTGAAGCTTTCTTT. Protein: CASRGQMNTEAFF.

J is TRBJ1-6 and V is TRBV28, with 10 bases matching TRBD1. Germline lookup yields CDR1 MDHEN and CDR2 SYDVKM. Trimming removed 1 base from V and 8 bases from J; junction bases left unmatched: 2. The CDR3 is 15 residues long. CDR3 coding DNA: TGTGCCAGCAGTTTATCGGGACAGGGGTATTCACCCCTCCACTTT. It is translated as CASSLSGQGYSPLHF. The variable domain in full, with the rest retrieved from reference TRBV28 and TRBJ1-6, is DVKVTQSSRYLVKRTGEKVFLECVQDMDHENMFWYRQDPGLGLRLIYFSYDVKMKEKGDIPEGYSVSREKKERFSLILESASTNQTSMYLCASSLSGQGYSPLHFGNGTRLTVT.

This clone was observed once. The chain couples TRBV9 to TRBJ1-2; D is undetermined. V shed 5 bases and J shed 4 bases, with 12 bases lying between them. The CDR3 consists of 13 residues. Germline CDR1 and CDR2: SGDLS and YYNGEE. In nucleotides, the CDR3 is TGTGCCAGCAGGGCTCCGAGCGGCTATGGCTACACCTTC. Protein sequence: CASRAPSGYGYTF. Using reference TRBV9 and TRBJ1-2 for the parts outside the CDR3, the full variable domain is DSGVTQTPKHLITATGQRVTLRCSPRSGDLSVYWYQQSLDQGLQFLIQYYNGEERAKGNILERFSAQQFPDLHSELNLSSLELGDSALYFCASRAPSGYGYTFGSGTRLTVV.

The chain is built from TRBV27 and TRBJ2-7; 7 bases align to TRBD1. CDR3 length: 14 amino acids. The V gene end was trimmed by 5 bases and the J gene end by 2 bases; junction bases not matched to a gene: 6. Germline CDR1 reads MNHEY; CDR2 reads SMNVEV (reference sequence). The CDR3 sequence is CASSQGQGAYEQYF. CDR3 sequence (DNA): TGTGCCAGCAGTCAGGGGCAGGGGGCCTACGAGCAGTACTTC.

The rearrangement uses TRBV27 and TRBJ2-7; D uncertain. This CDR3 is 12 amino acids long. CDR1 and CDR2 from the germline V gene are MNHEY and SMNVEV (reference sequence). V dropped 3 bases and J dropped 0 bases, with 3 bases sitting between them. CDR3: CASSFGSYEQYF. The CDR3 bases are TGTGCCAGCAGTTTCGGCTCCTACGAGCAGTACTTC.

The chain is built from TRBV30 and TRBJ2-3, with TRBD1 matching over 7 bases. CDR1 is GTSNPN, CDR2 SVGIG, per germline (reference sequence). The CDR3 is made up of 14 amino acids. This chain's CDR3 is CGSAGTASTDTQYF. Here the CDR3 DNA reads TGTGGTTCCGCCGGGACAGCTAGCACAGATACGCAGTATTTT.

Concerning this clone itself: This CDR3 is also generated by other DNA sequences in the sample. The chain couples TRBV2 to TRBJ1-1; D is perhaps TRBD1 (6 bases). V was pared by 6 bases and J by 2 bases, with 10 bases between. Germline V gene lookup returns CDR1 SNHLY and CDR2 FYNNEI. This CDR3 spans 13 amino acids. The CDR3 DNA reads as TGTGCCAGCAGAGGGGGGGGAAACACTGAAGCTTTCTTT. Translation gives CASRGGGNTEAFF.

The chain combines TRBV5-5 with TRBJ1-5, with D unclear. Per the germline V gene, CDR1 is SGHKS and CDR2 is YYEKEE (reference sequence). CDR3 length equals 15 residues. V was clipped by 0 bases and J by 7 bases, with 14 bases between them. CDR3 sequence: CASSLVVGGKQPQHF. CDR3 DNA: TGTGCCAGCAGCTTGGTAGTTGGAGGGAAGCAGCCCCAGCATTTT.

This clone appeared a few times. V is TRBV10-2 and J is TRBJ1-2; D remains ambiguous. This CDR3 is 12 amino acids long. Trimming stripped 6 bases from V and 5 bases from J, with 10 bases between. Looked up from germline, CDR1 is WSHSY and CDR2 is SAAADI. The CDR3 spells CASRRDQYGYTF. CDR3 coding DNA: TGCGCCAGCAGGAGGGATCAGTATGGCTACACCTTC.

The genes are TRBV29-1 and TRBJ2-1; TRBD2 aligns across 9 bases. Germline V gives CDR1 SQVTM, CDR2 ANQGSEA. V was pared by 8 bases and J by 8 bases, with 10 bases of the junction left unmatched. CDR3 length equals 13 residues. This CDR3 reads CSRAGGPMHEQFF. The CDR3 nucleotides are TGCAGCCGTGCGGGGGGGCCGATGCATGAGCAGTTCTTC.

This CDR3 is CASSPNRGTKTYEQYF. The CDR3 bases are TGCGCCAGCAGCCCAAACCGAGGGACTAAGACCTACGAGCAGTACTTC. V and J are TRBV5-1 and TRBJ2-7, with 7 bases fitting TRBD2. From germline, CDR1 is SGHRS and CDR2 YFSETQ. The CDR3 sequence is 16 residues long. After removal of 4 bases from V and 2 bases from J, the junction contained 12 bases not matched to a gene.